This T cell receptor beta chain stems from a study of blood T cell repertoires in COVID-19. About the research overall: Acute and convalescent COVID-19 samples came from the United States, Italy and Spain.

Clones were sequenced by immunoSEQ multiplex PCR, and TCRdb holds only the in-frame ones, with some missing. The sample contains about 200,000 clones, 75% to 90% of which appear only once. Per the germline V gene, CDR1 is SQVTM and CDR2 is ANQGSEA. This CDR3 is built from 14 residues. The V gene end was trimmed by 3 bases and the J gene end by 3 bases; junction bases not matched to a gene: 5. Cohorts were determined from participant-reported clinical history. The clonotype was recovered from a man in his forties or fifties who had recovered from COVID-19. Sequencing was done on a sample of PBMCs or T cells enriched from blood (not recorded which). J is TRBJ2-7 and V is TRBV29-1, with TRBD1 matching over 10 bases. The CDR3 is CSVETGQGNYEQYF. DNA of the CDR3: TGCAGCGTTGAGACGGGACAGGGGAACTACGAGCAGTACTTC.